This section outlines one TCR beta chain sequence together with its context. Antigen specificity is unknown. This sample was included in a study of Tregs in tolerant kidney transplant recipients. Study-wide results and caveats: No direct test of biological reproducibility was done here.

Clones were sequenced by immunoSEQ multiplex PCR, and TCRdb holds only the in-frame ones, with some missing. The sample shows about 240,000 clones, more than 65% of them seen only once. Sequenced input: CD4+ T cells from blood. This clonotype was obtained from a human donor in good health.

CDR3 amino acids: CASSYSTPQLAEQYF. The DNA of the CDR3 is TGTGCCAGCAGTTACTCGACCCCTCAGCTAGCCGAGCAGTACTTC. The rearrangement links TRBV6-5 to TRBJ2-7; tentatively, D is TRBD2 (5 bases). The CDR3 contains 15 residues. Germline CDR1 reads MNHEY; CDR2 reads SVGAGI. V lost 0 bases, J lost 6 bases, and 15 bases lay in between.